This entry concerns a single T cell receptor beta chain. Antigen specificity is unknown. The data stem from a study of identical twins. Study outcomes and limitations: Out-of-frame TCR alpha sharing observed in monozygotic twins exceeded model estimates.

Template switching created a universal primer site, and the cDNA included unique molecular identifiers. A single record per CDR3 protein comes from TCRdb applying MiXCR to the 5' RACE reads. This repertoire shows some 500,000 distinct CDR3 sequences, 20% to 25% found once; its top ten account for 0.75% to 0.95%. The V and J ends lost 4 bases and 0 bases, in that order; junction bases with no gene match: 7. Germline CDR1 is SGHDT and CDR2 is YYEEEE. The CDR3 sequence is 16 residues long. These data are also associated with another study on T cells expressing NK-cell markers. That publication notes: The study drew TCR beta repertoires from sorted CD3+CD56+NKG2C+, CD3+CD56+NKG2C- and CD3+CD56-NKG2C+ T cells. Roughly six of the donors carried dominant NKG2C+ clonotypes that took up about 1.0-7.5% of their CD8+ T cells.

The receptor's source is a woman aged 18 to 35 in good health. J is TRBJ2-5 and V is TRBV5-6; TRBD1 matches at 9 bases. The sequencing sample was made of CD4+ T cells sorted from blood. CDR3: CASSRTGGGDQETQYF. The CDR3 nucleotides are TGTGCCAGCAGCCGAACAGGGGGCGGTGACCAAGAGACCCAGTACTTC. Complete variable domain (other parts from reference TRBV5-6 and TRBJ2-5): DAGVTQSPTHLIKTRGQQVTLRCSPKSGHDTVSWYQQALGQGPQFIFQYYEEEERQRGNFPDRFSGHQFPNYSSELNVNALLLGDSALYLCASSRTGGGDQETQYFGPGTRLLVL.